This TCR beta chain was captured in a study of blood T cell repertoires in COVID-19. Study-wide background: PBMCs, B-cell-depleted T cells, or T cells were the source of the cDNA or gDNA that made up the material.

In the study's own analysis: Nucleated cell number was recorded as an estimate derived from reference gene primer amplification. Measured with immunoSEQ multiplex PCR; TCRdb has only the in-frame clones, and not every one. V and J calls and clone size are those listed in that table; D and trimming were worked out from the DNA. The sample gives over 85,000 clones, 84% of which show up once; 4.5% is in the top ten. Notes on this clone: Other DNA sequences from this sample encode an identical CDR3 as well.

Trimming at V came to 4 bases and at J to 6 bases, leaving 3 bases not matched to a gene. Germline-derived CDR1 and CDR2 are SGHTA and FQGNSA. This CDR3 spans 14 amino acids. This clonotype originated in a human donor in a cohort sampled during active COVID-19. V is TRBV7-2 and J is TRBJ2-2; TRBD1 agrees at 9 bases. Material for sequencing was peripheral blood. CDR3 residues: CASSSDRGPGELFF. DNA for the CDR3: TGTGCCAGCAGCTCGGACAGGGGCCCCGGGGAGCTGTTTTTT. The variable domain in full, completed from reference TRBV7-2 and TRBJ2-2, reads GAGVSQSPSNKVTEKGKDVELRCDPISGHTALYWYRQSLGQGLEFLIYFQGNSAPDKSGLPSDRFSAERTGGSVSTLTIQRTQQEDSAVYLCASSSDRGPGELFFGEGSRLTVL.